At least ten counts were recorded for the clone carrying this T cell receptor (beta chain). Its specificity is not known. TCRdb re-analysed the 5' RACE reads in MiXCR, keeping a single row per CDR3 protein. The sample contains approximately 180,000 distinct CDR3 sequences, around a sixth of which appear only once. The sample is drawn from a study of CD8 T cells in ankylosing spondylitis. Germline assignment: CDR1 DFQATT and CDR2 SNEGSKA (reference sequence). The CDR3 consists of 13 residues. The V and J ends lost 6 bases and 7 bases respectively, with 13 bases between them. Notes on the study in general: What seemed typical of ankylosing spondylitis blood was a TCR beta motif built from about 8 highly homologous variants.

This receptor was obtained from a male donor under 35 with ankylosing spondylitis or in good health (not recorded which). The chain is built from TRBV20-1 and TRBJ1-6; perhaps TRBD1 as D (6 bases). Sequenced input: blood, either unsorted or a sorted T cell fraction (not recorded which). The CDR3 protein is CSASQGTNSPLHF. CDR3 nucleotide sequence: TGCAGTGCAAGCCAGGGGACGAATTCACCCCTCCACTTT.